The rows below give T cell receptor beta chains drawn from one sample of a study of cytomegalovirus exposure and HLA in healthy donors. Libraries were prepared by immunoSEQ multiplex PCR; TCRdb keeps only in-frame clonotypes and omits some of them. The sample consists of about 140,000 clones, roughly 76% of them appearing once. The sequenced material came from PBMCs. Receptors originate from a young man in good health and CMV-seronegative. CDR3s include the opening cysteine and the closing phenylalanine or tryptophan. The D gene is left open where the match is weak. Expanded clones get a size class; other rows say once, few or many, or leave the size out.

TRBJ2-2	TRBV28	NA	NA	CASSTGLGELFF	TGTGCCAGCAGTACAGGCCTCGGGGAGCTGTTTTTT
TRBJ1-1	TRBV11-2	NA	NA	CASSSIWANTEAFF	TGTGCCAGCAGCTCAATATGGGCGAACACTGAAGCTTTCTTT
TRBJ1-1	TRBV2	TRBD1	NA	CASSDRGPPGTFF	TGTGCCAGTTCGGACAGGGGGCCTCCCGGGACTTTCTTT
TRBJ1-5	TRBV28	NA	few	CASGYQGSNQPQHF	TGTGCCAGCGGGTATCAGGGCAGCAATCAGCCCCAGCATTTT
TRBJ2-3	TRBV5-1	NA	few	CASSFRAGDTQYF	TGCGCCAGCAGCTTCCGCGCGGGAGATACGCAGTATTTT
TRBJ1-2	TRBV15	TRBD1	once	CATSPHRGPNYGYTF	TGTGCCACCAGCCCGCACAGGGGTCCTAACTATGGCTACACCTTC
TRBJ1-5	TRBV10-3	TRBD1	few	CAISEDRAGGQPQHF	TGTGCCATCAGTGAGGACAGGGCGGGCGGGCAGCCCCAGCATTTT
TRBJ2-7	TRBV14	NA	NA	CASSQLDSLYEQYF	TGTGCCAGCAGCCAATTGGACAGCCTGTACGAGCAGTACTTC
TRBJ2-7	TRBV27	TRBD1	NA	CASSPPGTGAEQYF	TGTGCCAGCAGTCCCCCCGGGACAGGGGCCGAGCAGTACTTC
TRBJ1-1	TRBV4-2	NA	NA	CASSQELTGFLVRLDTEAFF	TGTGCCAGCAGCCAAGAATTAACGGGATTCCTTGTTCGGTTGGACACTGAAGCTTTCTTT
TRBJ2-1	TRBV2	TRBD2	NA	CASSGVAGGPPYNEQFF	TGTGCCAGCAGTGGAGTAGCGGGGGGCCCCCCCTACAATGAGCAGTTCTTC
TRBJ2-7	TRBV7-9	NA	NA	CASSSQGTHEQYF	TGTGCCAGCAGCTCTCAGGGTACCCACGAGCAGTACTTC
TRBJ2-7	TRBV19	TRBD1	NA	CASSTFDRGHYEQYF	TGTGCCAGTAGTACCTTTGACAGGGGTCACTACGAGCAGTACTTC
TRBJ1-5	TRBV4-1	NA	NA	CASSQPFTGQTGNQPQHF	TGCGCCAGCAGCCAGCCTTTTACGGGTCAAACCGGCAATCAGCCCCAGCATTTT
TRBJ2-3	TRBV6-5	NA	NA	CASSLADTQYF	TGTGCCAGCAGTTTAGCAGATACGCAGTATTTT
TRBJ2-1	TRBV4-1	TRBD2	NA	CASSQYITSGGTDEQFF	TGCGCCAGCAGCCAATATATTACTAGCGGGGGGACGGATGAGCAGTTCTTC
TRBJ2-7	TRBV11-3	TRBD1	NA	CASRTGQGDSYEQYF	TGTGCCAGCAGAACCGGACAGGGGGATTCCTACGAGCAGTACTTC
TRBJ1-1	TRBV2	NA	few	CASSEALTSLEAFF	TGTGCCAGCAGTGAAGCGCTTACATCTCTTGAAGCTTTCTTT
TRBJ2-7	TRBV19	NA	NA	CASSSPVLATSAQQYF	TGTGCCAGTAGTTCCCCGGTTCTAGCGACCTCGGCTCAGCAGTACTTC
TRBJ2-5	TRBV11-2	TRBD1	NA	CASSLNRGKGETQYF	TGTGCCAGCAGCTTGAACAGGGGAAAGGGAGAGACCCAGTACTTC
TRBJ1-1	TRBV6-5	NA	NA	CASSYQQGETEAFF	TGTGCCAGCAGTTACCAACAGGGAGAGACTGAAGCTTTCTTT
TRBJ2-7	TRBV11-2	TRBD1	NA	CASSSRARDRAYEQYF	TGTGCCAGCAGCTCAAGGGCACGGGACAGGGCCTACGAGCAGTACTTC
TRBJ2-3	TRBV10-2	NA	NA	CASSELGQLSDTQYF	TGCGCCAGCAGTGAGTTAGGACAGCTATCAGATACGCAGTATTTT
TRBJ2-1	TRBV15	NA	NA	CATSRDWENEQFF	TGTGCCACCAGCAGAGATTGGGAGAATGAGCAGTTCTTC
TRBJ1-5	TRBV5-1	NA	NA	CASSLGENQPQHF	TGCGCCAGCAGCTTGGGGGAGAATCAGCCCCAGCATTTT
TRBJ1-2	TRBV25-1	TRBD1	NA	CASSDTGGSTYGYTF	TGTGCCAGCAGTGACACAGGGGGGTCGACCTATGGCTACACCTTC
TRBJ2-3	TRBV19	NA	NA	CASSMGGRVYDTQYF	TGTGCCAGTAGTATGGGAGGTCGGGTTTACGATACGCAGTATTTT
TRBJ2-5	TRBV10-2	NA	NA	CASSDPRLEEYF	TGCGCCAGCAGTGATCCCCGCCTCGAGGAGTACTTC
TRBJ2-1	TRBV11-2	TRBD2	NA	CASSLLVAGAYNEQFF	TGTGCCAGCAGCTTACTCGTAGCGGGGGCCTACAATGAGCAGTTCTTC
TRBJ1-1	TRBV28	NA	NA	CASSTSGGGDTEAFF	TGTGCCAGCAGCACATCGGGGGGTGGGGACACTGAAGCTTTCTTT
TRBJ2-3	TRBV6-6	NA	NA	CASNQQGERADTQYF	TGTGCCAGCAACCAACAGGGAGAAAGGGCAGATACGCAGTATTTT
TRBJ1-1	TRBV9	TRBD1	NA	CASSVESSGGYMNTEAFF	TGTGCCAGCAGCGTAGAGTCGTCAGGGGGCTACATGAACACTGAAGCTTTCTTT
TRBJ2-1	TRBV6-1	NA	NA	CASSVAVSSYNEQFF	TGTGCCAGCAGTGTTGCGGTGAGCTCCTACAATGAGCAGTTCTTC
TRBJ2-5	TRBV11-2	TRBD1	NA	CASSLILQGPQETQYF	TGTGCCAGCAGCCTAATCCTACAGGGGCCCCAAGAGACCCAGTACTTC
TRBJ1-5	TRBV10-1	NA	NA	CASSESVVEPQHF	TGCGCCAGCAGTGAGTCCGTTGTCGAGCCCCAGCATTTT
TRBJ1-1	TRBV6-6	TRBD1	NA	CASSPPGTGATEAFF	TGTGCCAGCAGTCCGCCCGGGACAGGGGCCACTGAAGCTTTCTTT
TRBJ1-2	TRBV2	TRBD1	NA	CASSGDRGNYGYTF	TGTGCCAGCAGTGGTGACAGGGGGAACTATGGCTACACCTTC
TRBJ2-2	TRBV6-5	NA	NA	CASSSPGHNTGELFF	TGTGCCAGCAGTTCCCCGGGACACAACACCGGGGAGCTGTTTTTT